This TCR beta chain stems from a study of OX40 agonist ivuxolimab in advanced cancers. The V gene's germline CDR1 is MNHEY and CDR2 SVGAGI. The J segment lost 4 bases and the V segment lost 6 bases, leaving 9 bases of the junction unmatched. This CDR3 has 14 amino acids. Clones were sequenced by immunoSEQ multiplex PCR, and TCRdb holds only the in-frame ones, with some missing. The data contain tens of thousands of clones, around nine tenths of them singletons. This clone has just one count. The material sequenced was CD4+ or CD8+ T cells sorted from blood, taken in a trial of the OX40 agonist ivuxolimab. The V call is TRBV6-5, the J call TRBJ2-7; 7 bases line up with TRBD2. The clonotype originates from an adult with an advanced solid tumor such as melanoma, head and neck, liver or kidney cancer. The CDR3 DNA follows: TGTGCCAGCAGGCCCCGGGGGGTGGGATACGAGCAGTACTTC. Translation: CASRPRGVGYEQYF.